The present T cell receptor beta chain was sequenced within a study of cytomegalovirus exposure and HLA in healthy donors (dated by TCRdb to 2016 to 2017). Background for the entire study: An earlier analysis of about 560 of the donors reported around 280 Gb of sequence data and some 110 million unique TCR beta sequences obtained from some 170 million T cells. Typing coverage differed by locus: A, B, C, DRB1 and DQB1 were typed in about 629-640 donors, DQA1 in around 500, DPA1 in 600 to 610, and DPB1 in just under 490. HLA typing included class I and class II loci at four-digit resolution. Using immunosequencing, the study profiled T cell repertoires from fewer than 850 subjects and related those repertoires to cytomegalovirus serostatus. In a later analysis, previously published TCR beta repertoires from several hundred donors were re-analyzed and high-resolution HLA genotyping was added so that TCR occurrence patterns could be studied. On average, around 200,000 unique TCR beta nucleotide sequences were sequenced per donor among 350 to 400 genotyped donors of the cohort, with around 19% of those sequences being non-productive. Donor age, sex, ethnicity and CMV serostatus were compiled together with the repertoire data. The study was designed to test whether signatures of past pathogen exposure could be identified by cataloging public T cell receptors. Of the approximately 370 genotyped donors, 70% to 90% were placed in the genetic ancestry cluster associated with self-reported Caucasian donors. The study combined high-throughput TCR immunosequencing, statistical association of individual TCRs with disease status, and machine learning to predict cytomegalovirus infection status. An earlier analysis of about 620 of the donors applied high-throughput TCR beta sequencing to assess whether each TCR beta V gene segment acted as functional or pseudogenic. Every repertoire in the discovery cohort had been generated on one and the same sequencing platform. Roughly 5 DR-DQ haplotypes were handled as single units for association and clustering, since linkage in the cohort was strong. Around 330 gigabases of sequencing data and tens of millions of unique TCR sequences made up an early release that covered several hundred HLA-typed donors. Besides the first cohort of under 700 subjects, a separate validation cohort made up of 120 different subjects was used. In the later analysis, no new phenotypic data were used to find candidate immune exposures; instead, reliance was placed on TCR beta sequences and their occurrence across donors. Genome-wide SNP genotypes for about 55% of the roughly 670 donors were used in a later genetic analysis, which treated that subset as a discovery cohort. Paper-wide results and their limitations: Several of the top co-occurrence clusters appeared to be linked to parvovirus B19, influenza, CMV and Epstein-Barr virus, according to a later analysis. The cohort was sequenced for TCR beta chains only, and without alpha or paired-chain data the features that could be detected were limited. Because HLA typing was unavailable for some donors at each locus, only the typed subset was used in association tests. In a later analysis, some 18,000 TCR beta sequences were associated with specific HLA alleles at a false discovery rate of 0.05. A further reported finding was that TCR beta sequences accurately predicted the HLA-A and HLA-B alleles for most subjects in the first cohort. The authors suggested that the approach could potentially be generalized to other disease states and immunological phenotypes. A total of around 150 TCR beta chains were listed by the study as associated with cytomegalovirus. Linkage disequilibrium might explain the correlated functional status among segregating V segments, but an unknown experimental factor could not be ruled out. According to a later genetic analysis, donors in an Asian-associated ancestry cluster had fewer N-insertions in productive TCRs than the approximately 700-donor mean. V-gene and J-gene trimming of TCR beta chains was associated with a missense DCLRE1C variant in a later genetic analysis, and the association was replicated in an independent cohort. A few of the identified cytomegalovirus-associated TCR beta chains were confirmed in vitro to be specific for cytomegalovirus antigens. Most TCR sequences were seen in very few donors, while some public TCRs were found in many individuals. Compared with equally common non-associated chains, HLA-associated TCR beta chains in a later analysis were more clonally expanded and had lower generation probabilities. A later analysis found that TCR association rates varied across HLA loci, with DRB1 alleles showing the most associated TCRs and HLA-C alleles the fewest. A group of highly shared sequence variants was considered likely to be a technical artifact of the sequencing pipeline. Presence/absence analyses assumed roughly uniform sequencing depth across donors, an assumption that may not hold. Strong co-occurrence of HLA alleles, especially DR and DQ, made assigning TCR associations to individual alleles difficult. Some IMGT-functional V segments, including TRBV6-2 and TRBV6-3, could not be told apart with the 87-base-pair reads, so those segments were excluded. Some 16 rarely observed V segments, including chromosome 9 orphons, were excluded from the earlier analysis of about 600 of the donors because counts were too low. The classifier was reported to diagnose cytomegalovirus status with high specificity and sensitivity in both the original and validation cohorts. The only immune exposure information available for the cohort was CMV serostatus. A later analysis found that most CMV-associated TCR beta chains appeared HLA-restricted, with HLA associations seemingly driven largely by CMV exposure. An earlier analysis of around 600 of the donors showed that most TCR beta V segments appeared in productive rearrangements either about 87% or about 30% of the time, which broadly matched IMGT annotations.

This clone showed up just once. Its antigen remains unidentified. No clone much larger than this one lies a single base away; base qualities are absent. The CDR3 covers 15 residues, taking in both the cysteine and the phenylalanine. Only the CDR3 part of the read is kept: 45 bases, read in frame from the first base. The V end loses 0 bases and the J end loses 5 bases, and a stretch of 11 bases separates them. CDR1 and CDR2 (SGHAT, FQNNGV) derive from the germline V gene. Preparation of the library involved the immunoSEQ multiplex PCR assay. For the multiplex PCR, a mixture combining 60 forward primers for TCR Vbeta segments and 13 reverse primers for TCR Jbeta segments was used. Amplification of the CDR3 region of rearranged TCR beta genes was performed with a multiplex PCR assay on genomic DNA. The Illumina HiSeq System was used to sequence the amplified TCR beta libraries as 87-base-pair reads. As for the authors' bioinformatics: In a later analysis, roughly 80 million unique TCR beta chains were counted across the approximately 640 repertoires, and approximately 11 million of these chains were shared by at least two donors. To remove PCR and sequencing errors, raw reads were error-corrected and collapsed into unique sequences using a nearest-neighbor algorithm that merged closely related sequences. CDR3 sequences were aligned to IMGT reference sequences to assign V, D and J gene segments. Each retained sequence needed at least a six-nucleotide match to both a V gene segment and a J gene segment. A rearrangement was called productive if the CDR3 had no stop codons and remained in frame with V and J, and every other rearrangement was called non-productive. Following IMGT convention, CDR3 was defined as the stretch from the second conserved V-encoded cysteine up to the conserved J-encoded phenylalanine. In an earlier analysis of 587 of the donors, sequences lacking an unambiguous match to a single V gene segment were excluded. In an earlier analysis of 450 to 750 of the donors, a V segment was called functional when productive rearrangements were above 56.7%, and segregating when the standard deviation between donors exceeded 5%. A statistical classification framework was developed to diagnose cytomegalovirus status using the catalog of TCR beta chain sequences. In a later analysis, TCR nucleotide sequences were compared against IMGT/GENE-DB human TR gene sequences so that V and J genes could be assigned. In a later analysis, CDR3 sequences and most-parsimonious VDJ recombination scenarios were assigned using the TCRdist pipeline. In a later analysis, each TCR beta chain was defined by its CDR3 amino acid sequence together with its V-gene family, and reads without a unique V-gene family were excluded. A later analysis removed over 500 highly shared, low-generation-probability nucleotide sequences to deal with suspected cross-contamination and a sequencing artifact. A later analysis calculated a clonal expansion index for each public chain from normalized within-repertoire ranks of inferred template counts. In a later analysis, generation probabilities were computed with a VDJ recombination model fitted to out-of-frame rearrangements, and the resulting probabilities were checked against IGoR. In a later analysis, TCR-TCR, TCR-HLA and TCR-CMV co-occurrence was scored with hypergeometric tests, and a repertoire-size bias correction was applied to TCR pairs. A later analysis estimated false discovery rates by permuting HLA or CMV assignments 20 times. In a later analysis, co-occurring TCRs were grouped using DBSCAN, and TCRdist sequence similarity was added for clustering within HLA-allele-positive subsets. Co-occurrence clustering excluded repertoires with fewer than 30,000 or more than 120,000 public chains, plus five with anomalous nucleotide sharing. TCRdb limited this immuneACCESS table to in-frame rearrangements with V and J called. A share of clones is missing; checked studies link under half to unresolved V genes, and the rest is unexplained. V and J calls plus clone size are reproduced from that table; the DNA served to infer D and trimming. The sample profile shows 70,000 to 100,000 clones; 80% of them were found once. In total, the top ten clones hold roughly 25% of the sample.

The cohort was made up of approximately 670 healthy bone marrow donors. At the time of sampling, every cohort member was nominally healthy, though immune exposures that went unrecorded were likely present. The donor was CMV seropositive and belonged to the group of more than 250 seropositive cohort members. A peripheral blood sample was provided by each donor, and peripheral blood mononuclear cells were used for TCR beta sequencing. The Qiagen DNeasy Blood Extraction Kit was used to extract genomic DNA from the blood cell samples. Sequencing input: PBMCs. Recombination linked TRBV11-2 to TRBJ1-5, with the D gene too uncertain to name. The TCR sequence derives from a woman between 50 and 59 years old in good health and CMV-seropositive. CDR3 region: CASSLDLGSYQPQHF. The DNA reads as follows: TGTGCCAGCAGCTTAGATCTCGGGAGCTATCAGCCCCAGCATTTT.